This TCR beta chain stems from a study of technical replicates of blood from several donors. The repertoire was sequenced with immunoSEQ multiplex PCR; TCRdb's copy has only in-frame clones and lacks some. The sample records 50,000 to 70,000 clones, approximately 86% being singletons. V was pared by 10 bases and J by 1 base, with 13 bases between. The length of the CDR3 is 13 residues. The germline V gene has CDR1 SGHTA and CDR2 FQGNSA. The clonotype comes from a human donor in good health. Some clones in this sample may be carry-over from other donors' samples. The chain joins TRBV7-2 to TRBJ1-1; D may be TRBD1 (5 bases). The specimen was PBMCs. The CDR3 here is CANWTGGNTEAFF. The CDR3 DNA reads as TGTGCCAACTGGACGGGGGGGAACACTGAAGCTTTCTTT.